The present T cell receptor (beta chain) was sequenced within a study of Ad26.COV2.S vaccination and SARS-CoV-2 variants. Here immunoSEQ multiplex PCR was the method, and the copy in TCRdb shows in-frame clones only, minus some. This repertoire shows 300,000 to 350,000 clones, roughly 90% found once; its top ten account for 6.4%. CDR1 LNHDA and CDR2 SQIVND come from the germline V gene (reference sequence). V shed 10 bases and J 6 bases; nucleotides not matched to a gene: 7. The CDR3 is 13 residues long. Treatment given: some 20 received Ad26.COV2.S at low or high dose, single or two shots; 5 received placebo; per-sample allocation not given. Sampling happened 63 days after the first vaccine or placebo injection.

This sequence was found in a person aged 18-65 years who received the Ad26.COV2.S COVID-19 vaccine or a placebo. This specimen consisted of peripheral blood, obtained in a trial of Ad26.COV2.S vaccine versus placebo. J is TRBJ1-5 and V is TRBV19; 9 bases are shared with TRBD1. The CDR3 sequence: CANPGQGSQPQHF. The DNA of the CDR3 is TGTGCCAACCCAGGACAGGGGAGTCAGCCCCAGCATTTT. The whole variable domain, filled in from reference TRBV19 and TRBJ1-5, reads DGGITQSPKYLFRKEGQNVTLSCEQNLNHDAMYWYRQDPGQGLRLIYYSQIVNDFQKGDIAEGYSVSREKKESFPLTVTSAQKNPTAFYLCANPGQGSQPQHFGDGTRLSIL.